Reported below is one T cell receptor (beta chain). This sample is part of a study of blood T cell repertoires in COVID-19. Looking at the study overall: From T cells, B-cell-depleted T cells, or PBMCs came the material, which was cDNA or gDNA.

Only in-frame clones appear in the TCRdb table, and some are missing; sequencing was by immunoSEQ multiplex PCR. The sample carries about 260,000 clones, over 80% recorded once. The receptor comes from a woman aged 40 to 50 who had recovered from COVID-19. The sequenced sample consisted of peripheral blood.

CDR3 region: CSSPATPGQGLSGNTIYF. CDR3 nucleotides: TGCAGCTCTCCCGCAACTCCGGGACAGGGGCTTTCTGGAAACACCATATATTTT. This chain links TRBV29-1 with TRBJ1-3; 10 positions agree with TRBD1. The CDR3 consists of 18 residues. CDR1 is SQVTM and CDR2 is ANQGSEA in the germline V gene. The V gene end was trimmed by 8 bases and the J gene end by 1 base; junction bases not matched to a gene: 17.